Listed below are T cell receptor beta chains from one sample, sequenced in a study of human T cells and chemical hapten exposure. TCRdb ran MiXCR on the RACE reads and lists one entry per CDR3 protein. The sample comprises about 260,000 distinct CDR3 sequences, 7.5% to 10% of which are singletons, and under 2.5% rests with the top ten. The sequences come from whole blood, collected in connection with sensitization to the hapten diphenylcyclopropenone (DPC). All receptors come from a woman aged 40 to 50 with alopecia areata. Some clones in this sample may be carry-over from other donors' samples. The CDR3 runs from the conserved cysteine through the conserved F or W. The D gene is left open where the match is weak. For some rows the clone size is stated as once, few or many, or as a class when expanded; others skip it.

v_call	d_call	cdr3_length	j_call	clone_size	cdr3_nt	cdr3_aa
TRBV3-1	TRBD1	13	TRBJ1-4	NA	TGTGCCAGCAGCCAGGCAGGGGGAGAAAAACTGTTTTTT	CASSQAGGEKLFF
TRBV18	NA	13	TRBJ2-7	NA	TGTGCCAGCTCCCAGCAGGCAAACTACGAGCAGTACTTC	CASSQQANYEQYF
TRBV7-6	NA	15	TRBJ1-5	few	TGTGCCAGCAGTCACACGGGGGGATCCAATCAGCCCCAGCATTTT	CASSHTGGSNQPQHF
TRBV4-2	TRBD1	14	TRBJ1-2	NA	TGTGCCAGCAGTCGAGAGACAGGGGCCTATGGCTACACCTTC	CASSRETGAYGYTF
TRBV6-2/TRBV6-3	NA	17	TRBJ1-5	few	TGTGCCAGCAGTTATTTCCTACCTTCAGGGGGCAATCAGCCCCAGCATTTT	CASSYFLPSGGNQPQHF
TRBV25-1	NA	16	TRBJ1-3	NA	TGTGCCAGCAGTGAAACGGGCTTCCTCTCTGGAAACACCATATATTTT	CASSETGFLSGNTIYF
TRBV2	NA	13	TRBJ2-1	NA	TGTGCCAGCAGTCAGGAGAGGAGGAATGAGCAGTTCTTC	CASSQERRNEQFF
TRBV7-9	NA	15	TRBJ2-3	NA	TGTGCCAGCAGCCACTTATCGGGTAGCACAGATACGCAGTATTTT	CASSHLSGSTDTQYF
TRBV12-3/TRBV12-4	TRBD2	16	TRBJ2-7	few	TGTGCCAGCAGTTTAGACCTCTTCGGGAGGGACTACGAGCAGTACTTC	CASSLDLFGRDYEQYF
TRBV29-1	TRBD1	14	TRBJ1-4	NA	TGCAGCGTTCCAATGGACAGGTCAAATGAAAAACTGTTTTTT	CSVPMDRSNEKLFF
TRBV28	NA	13	TRBJ1-2	NA	TGTGCCAGCAGACAGGACAGAAACTATGGCTACACCTTC	CASRQDRNYGYTF
TRBV29-1	NA	13	TRBJ1-6	NA	TGCAGCGTTGAACAGGCGCCTAATTCACCCCTCCACTTT	CSVEQAPNSPLHF
TRBV12-3/TRBV12-4	TRBD2	14	TRBJ2-3	few	TGTGCCAGCAGTCATAGCGGGACCCCGGATACGCAGTATTTT	CASSHSGTPDTQYF
TRBV7-8	TRBD2	16	TRBJ2-3	few	TGTGCCAGCACCTCAACGCTAGCGGGATACGCAGATACGCAGTATTTT	CASTSTLAGYADTQYF
TRBV5-6	TRBD1	16	TRBJ1-4	few	TGTGCCAGCAGCCCAGACAGGGGAAGGAGAGTCGAAAAACTGTTTTTT	CASSPDRGRRVEKLFF
TRBV12-3/TRBV12-4	NA	14	TRBJ2-7	NA	TGTGCCAGCGGAGGGGACGGCCAGCTTTACGAGCAGTACTTC	CASGGDGQLYEQYF
TRBV27	TRBD2	15	TRBJ2-7	few	TGTGCCAGCAGTTGGACGGGAGGGGTCTCCTACGAGCAGTACTTC	CASSWTGGVSYEQYF
TRBV12-3/TRBV12-4	NA	14	TRBJ2-7	NA	TGTGCCAGCAGTTTAGGAAGGAACACCTACGAGCAGTACTTC	CASSLGRNTYEQYF
TRBV27	NA	15	TRBJ2-7	NA	TGTGCCAGCAGTCCCGTCGGGCACTCAACCTACGAGCAGTACTTC	CASSPVGHSTYEQYF
TRBV28	TRBD2	17	TRBJ2-3	many	TGTGCCAGCAGTTTATACCCCGGCGGGAGGAATTCAGATACGCAGTATTTT	CASSLYPGGRNSDTQYF
TRBV6-2/TRBV6-3	TRBD2	14	TRBJ2-2	few	TGTGCCAGCATCTACGGGGGGTTCACCGGGGAGCTGTTTTTT	CASIYGGFTGELFF
TRBV3-1	TRBD1	17	TRBJ1-1	NA	TGTGCCAGCAGCCACCCGACAGGGCCTAAGAGGAACACTGAAGCTTTCTTT	CASSHPTGPKRNTEAFF